This T cell receptor (beta chain) appears in the sequencing data of a study of molecular identifiers for immune sequencing clone quantification. With 0 bases removed from V and 5 bases from J, the gap between germline ends came to 13 bases. Looked up from germline, CDR1 is DFQATT and CDR2 is SNEGSKA (reference sequence). The CDR3 has 14 amino acids. Each CDR3 protein gets one entry after TCRdb re-called the PCR reads with MiXCR. The sample records about 640,000 distinct CDR3 sequences, about 20% being singletons. This clonotype has a count of ten or more. The V and J genes are TRBV20-1 and TRBJ1-1; D is unclear. This receptor was obtained from a human donor in good health. Some libraries in this study had Jurkat cell RNA spiked in. Sequenced: naive CD8+ T cells from blood, with Jurkat cell RNA spiked in. The subset: FACS-sorted CD8+CD4-CCR7+CD45RA+ naive T cells. The CDR3 DNA reads TGCAGTGCTAGAGATCCAGAAGCCGGTACTGAAGCTTTCTTT. Protein: CSARDPEAGTEAFF.